The entry that follows covers one T cell receptor beta chain sequence. Its antigen is currently not known. No base quality values were provided; no much bigger clone lies one nucleotide off. TCRbeta CDR3 regions were amplified from genomic DNA by means of the immunoSEQ Assay, a bias-controlled multiplex PCR. Concerning the study's data processing: The number of nucleated cells in each sample was estimated from the amplification of reference gene primers within the assay. To quantify the absolute abundance of each unique TCRbeta CDR3 rearrangement, sequence reads were collapsed and filtered. For each sample, productive Simpson clonality was calculated as the square root of Simpson's diversity index over productive rearrangements. The clones in this table, taken by TCRdb from immuneACCESS, are in-frame only. Not every clone is retained; where verified, under half of the shortfall comes from an unresolved V gene, and the cause of the rest is unknown. For V, J and clone size, that table is used; D and trimming come from the DNA. The sample data list about 170,000 clones, and approximately 81% of these were observed just once. The ten largest clonotypes hold roughly a tenth of the sample.

The collaborating institutions used their own protocols to collect whole blood in K2EDTA tubes. For TCRbeta analysis, collaborators shipped samples in one of three forms: frozen whole blood, isolated PBMCs, or DNA extracted from either of those sample types. This record comes from a study of blood T cell repertoires in COVID-19 (dated by TCRdb to the early 2020s). Study-level background: Samples from collaborators originated in the United States, Italy and Spain and spanned both the acute and convalescent phases of COVID-19. The sample metadata nearly always contained a de-identified subject ID, COVID-19 status, age in years and sex. HLA class I and class II types, where available, came from metadata supplied by the sample provider rather than from assay-based typing. The prospective study material was composed of cDNA or gDNA derived from T cells, B-cell-depleted T cells, or PBMCs. The samples were drawn from the first 160 participants of the ongoing ImmuneRACE study and from over a thousand subjects provided by 6 global collaborators. The repertoires were released in a freely available public database intended as a resource for research on the immune response to SARS-CoV-2. Deeply sampled blood TCRbeta repertoires from subjects exposed to, actively infected with, or recovered from COVID-19 were included in the dataset.

The V and J ends are trimmed by 3 bases and 5 bases, leaving 16 bases between them. In the germline V gene (reference sequence), CDR1 corresponds to DFQATT and CDR2 to SNEGSKA. Counted from cysteine to phenylalanine, this CDR3 has 14 amino acids. CDR3 DNA is the only sequence kept; it has 42 bases, read in frame from the first base. Overall results and qualifications from the work: The amount of clinical and demographic metadata varied by source and participant and was provided uncurated.

The clonotype was recovered from an elderly woman with active or convalescent COVID-19. The V gene is TRBV20-1 and the J gene is TRBJ2-5, and possibly TRBD1, on 5 matching bases. The sequenced sample consisted of peripheral blood. The encoded CDR3 is CSASPAGSSETQYF. Read as DNA, the sequence is TGCAGTGCTAGTCCCGCAGGGTCGTCGGAGACCCAGTACTTC.